The 20 T cell receptor beta chains listed next were all sequenced from one sample in a study of OX40 agonist ivuxolimab in advanced cancers. Measured with immunoSEQ multiplex PCR; TCRdb has only the in-frame clones, and not every one. This sample has fewer than 80,000 clones, with around 87% found just once. The sequences come from CD4+ or CD8+ T cells sorted from blood, collected in a trial of the OX40 agonist ivuxolimab. Source of these receptors: an adult with an advanced solid tumor such as melanoma, head and neck, liver or kidney cancer.

The chain has TRBV18 and TRBJ2-1, with D possibly being TRBD2 (6 bases). The V gene lost 0 bases and the J gene lost 5 bases, with 11 bases spanning the gap. Germline V gene lookup returns CDR1 KGHSH and CDR2 LQKENI. The CDR3 totals 15 residues. CDR3 amino acids: CASSPPRQRDNEQFF. CDR3 sequence (DNA): TGTGCCAGCTCACCACCTCGACAGCGGGACAATGAGCAGTTCTTC.

This chain links TRBV11-2 with TRBJ2-5; TRBD2 is a possible D gene (5 bases). This CDR3 is 16 amino acids long. The germline V gene has CDR1 SGHAT and CDR2 FQNNGV. The V and J ends lost 5 bases and 1 base respectively, with 17 bases between them. This chain's CDR3 is CASSVGVGGPQETQYF. The CDR3 nucleotides read TGTGCCAGCAGCGTTGGGGTCGGCGGGCCCCAAGAGACCCAGTACTTC.

The rearrangement links TRBV5-6 to TRBJ1-4, with no clear D. CDR3 length equals 16 residues. Trimming shortened V by 1 base and J by 0 bases, and 10 bases separated the two germline ends. Germline-derived CDR1 and CDR2 are SGHDT and YYEEEE. The CDR3 region has the DNA TGTGCCAGCAGCTTGTTTCACTTTGCAACTAATGAAAAACTGTTTTTT. Its translation is CASSLFHFATNEKLFF.

The V and J genes are TRBV19 and TRBJ1-6, with 10 nucleotides matching TRBD1. J was trimmed by 13 bases and V by 3 bases; bases with no gene match: 6. The CDR3 runs 14 residues. Germline V gene sequence: CDR1 LNHDA, CDR2 SQIVND (reference sequence). The chain's CDR3 is CASSIRGQGVPLHF. The CDR3 DNA sequence: TGTGCCAGTAGTATCCGCGGACAGGGGGTTCCCCTCCACTTT.

The J gene is TRBJ1-5, the V gene TRBV30; D gene unclear. The CDR3 covers 15 residues. Between the trimmed V and J ends, which lost 2 bases and 1 base, there was a span of 12 bases. Germline CDR1 reads GTSNPN; CDR2 reads SVGIG (reference sequence). The CDR3 loop is CAWSSSYSSNQPQHF. CDR3 sequence (DNA): TGTGCCTGGAGTAGTTCCTACAGCAGCAATCAGCCCCAGCATTTT.

The chain links TRBV10-3 to TRBJ1-1; TRBD1 agrees at 7 bases. The CDR3 runs to 17 residues. V lost 0 bases, J lost 0 bases, and 7 bases stayed unmatched. CDR1 is ENHRY and CDR2 is SYGVKD in the germline V gene. The CDR3 DNA is TGTGCCATCAGTGAGTCGGCCGGGGGACAGCTGAACACTGAAGCTTTCTTT. Amino acids: CAISESAGGQLNTEAFF.

The chain uses TRBV18 and TRBJ1-1; a possible D gene is TRBD1 (6 bases). CDR3 length: 14 residues. CDR1 and CDR2 (germline): KGHSH, LQKENI. The ends were cut back, 1 base at V and 2 bases at J, with 8 bases in the middle. The CDR3 region is CASSPLGGNTEAFF. The CDR3 coding sequence is TGTGCCAGCTCACCACTGGGGGGCAACACTGAAGCTTTCTTT.

This rearrangement joins TRBV11-2 to TRBJ2-5; D is uncertain. The CDR3 spans 15 residues. Germline CDR1 reads SGHAT; CDR2 reads FQNNGV. With 5 bases removed from V and 1 base from J, the gap between germline ends came to 14 bases. As DNA, the CDR3 is TGTGCCAGCAGCCCCCAGGCAAGGGCCCAAGAGACCCAGTACTTC. Translation gives CASSPQARAQETQYF.

The CDR3 sequence: CASSYSRTKGATEAFF. In nucleotides, the CDR3 is TGTGCCAGCAGTTACTCGAGAACTAAGGGGGCCACTGAAGCTTTCTTT. The rearrangement uses TRBV6-5 and TRBJ1-1; 7 nucleotides match TRBD1. Germline CDR1 reads MNHEY; CDR2 reads SVGAGI. V lost 0 bases and J lost 4; bases outside the gene matches: 8. The CDR3 spans 16 residues.

J is TRBJ2-7 and V is TRBV18; 8 bases align to TRBD2. Germline V CDR1 and CDR2: KGHSH, LQKENI. There are 15 residues in the CDR3. The ends lost 5 bases at V and 2 bases at J; junction bases unmatched: 8. CDR3 nucleotides: TGTGCCAGCTCAGGATATAGCGGGGCGGCCTACGAGCAGTACTTC. Amino acid sequence: CASSGYSGAAYEQYF.

The V and J genes are TRBV5-6 and TRBJ2-2; the D gene could be TRBD1 or TRBD2 (5 bases each). The CDR3 length is 16 residues. Germline CDR1 reads SGHDT; CDR2 reads YYEEEE. V lost 4 bases and J 5 bases, leaving 18 bases between the germline ends. The CDR3 loop is CASSRLAGSLTGELFF. Written as DNA, the CDR3 is TGTGCCAGCAGCCGGTTGGCAGGGAGTTTAACCGGGGAGCTGTTTTTT. Using reference TRBV5-6 and TRBJ2-2 for the parts outside the CDR3, the full variable domain is DAGVTQSPTHLIKTRGQQVTLRCSPKSGHDTVSWYQQALGQGPQFIFQYYEEEERQRGNFPDRFSGHQFPNYSSELNVNALLLGDSALYLCASSRLAGSLTGELFFGEGSRLTVL.

A single count supports this clone. This sequence joins TRBV19 and TRBJ1-5; possible D gene TRBD1, 6 bases. The length of the CDR3 is 16 residues. Germline CDR1 is LNHDA and CDR2 is SQIVND (reference sequence). Trimming cost V 6 bases and J 0 bases, with 15 bases left between them. CDR3 sequence: CASRQTGRNSNQPQHF. CDR3 DNA sequence: TGTGCCAGTAGACAGACAGGTCGAAATAGCAATCAGCCCCAGCATTTT.

V usage is TRBV5-8 and J usage is TRBJ1-2; D may be TRBD1 (6 bases). Germline V CDR1 and CDR2: SGHTS, YDEGEE. The CDR3 runs 16 residues. The V end lost 3 bases, the J end lost 3 bases, and 18 bases lay between the germline ends. In DNA, the CDR3 is TGTGCCAGCAGCTCCACCTCCGGACAGTTGCACTATGGCTACACCTTC. Translated: CASSSTSGQLHYGYTF.

V gene TRBV2 combines with J gene TRBJ1-4, with D possibly being TRBD1 (5 bases). Germline V gene sequence: CDR1 SNHLY, CDR2 FYNNEI. The length of the CDR3 is 13 residues. V lost 7 bases, J lost 10 bases, and 16 bases lay in between. The DNA of the CDR3 is TGTGCCAGCATTAGAGAGGTTAGGGGAAAACTGTTTTTT. Protein sequence: CASIREVRGKLFF.

The chain couples TRBV18 to TRBJ1-5, with a tentative D call TRBD1 (5 bases). Trimming cost V 6 bases and J 0 bases, with 12 bases left between them. Per the germline V gene, CDR1 is KGHSH and CDR2 is LQKENI. CDR3 length: 15 amino acids. The CDR3 sequence is CASSALTDSNQPQHF. In DNA form, the CDR3 reads TGTGCCAGCTCGGCGTTGACAGATAGCAATCAGCCCCAGCATTTT.

V usage is TRBV4-1 and J usage is TRBJ2-1, with 7 bases that match TRBD1. Germline V gene lookup returns CDR1 MGHRA and CDR2 YSYEKL. J gave up 6 bases and V 1 base, and 12 bases lay outside the gene matches. This CDR3 spans 17 amino acids. CDR3 DNA sequence: TGCGCCAGCAGCCAAGTTGTAAGGGGGCGAAGGGGCAATGAGCAGTTCTTC. Protein sequence: CASSQVVRGRRGNEQFF.

The V gene is TRBV18, the J gene TRBJ2-3, with D uncertain. Germline CDR1 reads KGHSH; CDR2 reads LQKENI. The CDR3 sequence is 15 residues long. Trimming stripped 0 bases from V and 3 bases from J, with 10 bases between. The CDR3 spells CASSPPIPLTDTQYF. DNA of the CDR3: TGTGCCAGCTCACCACCCATACCCTTGACAGATACGCAGTATTTT.

This sequence joins TRBV5-6 and TRBJ1-6, with D possibly TRBD1 on 5 matching bases. CDR3 length equals 14 residues. The V and J ends lost 5 bases and 9 bases respectively, with 15 bases between them. Germline-derived CDR1 and CDR2 are SGHDT and YYEEEE. The CDR3 nucleotides are TGTGCCAGCAGGGGCCGGGGCCGAGGTTCACCCCTCCACTTT. This codes for CASRGRGRGSPLHF.

The chain recombines TRBV4-1 with TRBJ2-2; D unresolved. CDR3 length: 15 amino acids. The V end was cut by 1 base, the J end by 5 bases, with 11 bases between. The germline gives CDR1 MGHRA, CDR2 YSYEKL. The CDR3 reads CASSQAAVSTGELFF. CDR3 bases: TGCGCCAGCAGCCAAGCCGCAGTCTCGACCGGGGAGCTGTTTTTT.

V usage is TRBV11-2 and J usage is TRBJ1-5; D may be TRBD1 (5 bases). The CDR3 covers 18 residues. V shed 0 bases and J shed 7 bases, with 22 bases lying between them. Germline lookup yields CDR1 SGHAT and CDR2 FQNNGV. CDR3 residues: CASSLDPGGGGEDQPQHF. The CDR3, as DNA: TGTGCCAGCAGCTTAGATCCCGGGGGGGGAGGGGAGGACCAGCCCCAGCATTTT.